This T cell receptor beta chain emerged from a study of blood T cell repertoires in COVID-19. Background on the study: Among Cohort 3 donors, those recovered had two negative PCRs, clearance, or symptom resolution. PBMCs, B-cell-depleted T cells, or T cells provided the cDNA or gDNA that made up the material.

Trimming removed 4 bases from V and 1 base from J; junction bases left unmatched: 3. This CDR3 comprises 16 residues. Germline CDR1 is SGHVS and CDR2 is FNYEAQ. As originally analysed: Amplification of reference gene primers provided the estimated nucleated cell counts. The table came from immunoSEQ multiplex PCR; TCRdb's copy has only in-frame clones and leaves some out. For V, J and clone size, that table is used; D and trimming come from the DNA. The sample lists fewer than 250,000 clones; about nine tenths were seen once. The origin of this receptor is a young man in a cohort exposed to, infected with or recovered from COVID-19 (not recorded which). This chain uses TRBV7-6 with TRBJ2-6, with TRBD2 matching 8 bases. Sample: PBMCs or T cells enriched from blood (not recorded which). As DNA, the CDR3 is TGTGCCAGCAGCTCCTTAGCGGGATCTGGGGCCAACGTCCTGACTTTC. Translation gives CASSSLAGSGANVLTF. Drawing the rest from reference TRBV7-6 and TRBJ2-6, the complete variable domain is GAGVSQSPRYKVTKRGQDVALRCDPISGHVSLYWYRQALGQGPEFLTYFNYEAQQDKSGLPNDRFSAERPEGSISTLTIQRTEQRDSAMYRCASSSLAGSGANVLTFGAGSRLTVL.